One and the same sample provided the 28 T cell receptor beta chains below, sequenced in a study of T cell repertoires in cytomegalovirus infection. TCRdb recomputed calls from the reads with MiXCR, one row per CDR3 protein. The sample has 450,000 to 550,000 distinct CDR3 sequences, 15% to 20% seen once. Specimen: CD8+ T cells from PBMCs. These receptors all come from a human donor in good health (CMV status not recorded). Some clones in this sample may be carry-over from other donors' samples.

The chain uses TRBV30 and TRBJ2-3, with D possibly matching TRBD1 (6 bases). There are 15 residues in the CDR3. Trimming took 2 bases from V and 0 from J, leaving 12 bases between them. Germline V gene sequence: CDR1 GTSNPN, CDR2 SVGIG (reference sequence). The CDR3 DNA follows: TGTGCCTGGAGTACCGGGACATCAAGCACAGATACGCAGTATTTT. It yields the protein CAWSTGTSSTDTQYF.

This clonotype was detected many times. The chain uses TRBV27 and TRBJ1-2; TRBD1 might be the D (5 bases). The CDR3 is 15 amino acids. V lost 5 bases to trimming and J lost 3 bases, with 16 bases between them. Germline CDR1 reads MNHEY; CDR2 reads SMNVEV (reference sequence). The CDR3 spells CASSHYAGEYYGYTF. Here the CDR3 DNA reads TGTGCCAGCAGTCACTATGCGGGGGAATACTATGGCTACACCTTC.

This clonotype was observed once. A much bigger clone sits one base away, suggesting this may be a read error. The chain employs TRBV7-6 and TRBJ1-2; TRBD1 matches at 9 bases. Germline V gene data show CDR1 as SGHVS and CDR2 as FNYEAQ. The CDR3 consists of 16 residues. CDR3 nucleotide sequence: TGTGCATGGCGGGGACAGGGAGTCCAAGGTGCATATGACTACACCTTC. Amino acids: CAWRGQGVQGAYDYTF.

This clonotype was seen more than once but under ten times. The rearrangement links TRBV6-5 to TRBJ2-1; TRBD2 matches 9 bases. Germline V gene lookup returns CDR1 MNHEY and CDR2 SVGAGI. The CDR3 spans 15 residues. V was clipped by 6 bases and J by 4 bases; unmatched bases: 7. The CDR3 sequence: CASSTYSGRYNEQFF. The CDR3 coding sequence is TGTGCCAGCAGCACCTATAGCGGGAGATACAATGAGCAGTTCTTC.

This clonotype was found a few times. The chain uses TRBV14 and TRBJ2-2, with D unclear. In germline, CDR1 is SGHDN, CDR2 FVKESK. The CDR3 is 14 amino acids. The ends were cut back, 4 bases at V and 1 base at J, with 7 bases in the middle. As DNA, the CDR3 is TGTGCCAGCAGCCTTATCAAGAACACCGGGGAGCTGTTTTTT. Amino acids: CASSLIKNTGELFF.

This clonotype was seen repeatedly, ten times or more. The genes are TRBV19 and TRBJ1-1; D not resolved. Germline lookup yields CDR1 LNHDA and CDR2 SQIVND (reference sequence). The V and J ends lost 1 base and 7 bases respectively, with 10 bases between them. The CDR3 consists of 13 residues. In DNA form, the CDR3 reads TGTGCCAGTAGTATAGGATCATTGGTTGAAGCTTTCTTT. The encoded protein is CASSIGSLVEAFF.

This clonotype was seen a handful of times. The V and J genes are TRBV19 and TRBJ1-1, with D possibly matching TRBD1 (5 bases). The V gene's germline CDR1 is LNHDA and CDR2 SQIVND (reference sequence). This CDR3 spans 12 amino acids. V lost 7 bases to trimming and J lost 7 bases, with 13 bases between them. The CDR3 reads CASMGGSGEAFF. The CDR3 region has the DNA TGTGCCAGTATGGGGGGTTCTGGTGAAGCTTTCTTT.

About this clonotype itself: Germline is not matched at one junction end, which may reflect a read error. The chain links TRBV15 to TRBJ2-7, with D hard to call. The CDR3 loop spans 15 amino acids. The germline V gene encodes CDR1 LNHNV and CDR2 YYDKDF (reference sequence). In DNA form, the CDR3 reads TGTGTCACCAGCACCCTGGTGAGCTTAACCTACGAGCAGTACTTC. Translation: CVTSTLVSLTYEQYF.

This clonotype was found a few times. The chain couples TRBV5-1 to TRBJ1-2; 7 nucleotides line up with TRBD1. The CDR3 has 14 residues. Trimming took 0 bases from V and 3 from J; bases not matched to a gene: 2. From germline, CDR1 is SGHRS and CDR2 YFSETQ. The CDR3 loop is CASSLDTGDYGYTF. The CDR3 DNA reads as TGCGCCAGCAGCTTGGATACAGGGGACTATGGCTACACCTTC. The variable domain in full, with the rest retrieved from reference TRBV5-1 and TRBJ1-2, is KAGVTQTPRYLIKTRGQQVTLSCSPISGHRSVSWYQQTPGQGLQFLFEYFSETQRNKGNFPGRFSGRQFSNSRSEMNVSTLELGDSALYLCASSLDTGDYGYTFGSGTRLTVV.

The rearrangement joins TRBV6-2 or TRBV6-3 to TRBJ1-5; 7 positions agree with TRBD1. CDR3 size: 16 residues. V shed 4 bases and J 6 bases; nucleotides not matched to a gene: 12. Germline CDR1 and CDR2: MNHEY and SVGEGT. In DNA form, the CDR3 reads TGTGCCAGCAGTTCATCCGAGGCAGGGGGACGTCAGCCCCAGCATTTT. Its translation is CASSSSEAGGRQPQHF.

This clonotype was recorded a few times. The genes are TRBV12-3 or TRBV12-4 and TRBJ1-5; 7 nucleotides line up with TRBD1. CDR3 size: 15 residues. V was pared by 5 bases and J by 5 bases, with 9 bases of the junction left unmatched. CDR3 loop: CASSLTGALHQPQHF. The CDR3 coding sequence is TGTGCCAGCAGTCTTACAGGGGCCCTCCATCAGCCCCAGCATTTT.

The V gene is TRBV2, the J gene TRBJ2-7; D gene unclear. Germline V gene data show CDR1 as SNHLY and CDR2 as FYNNEI. Trimming stripped 0 bases from V and 5 bases from J, with 14 bases between. The CDR3 is made up of 15 amino acids. The CDR3 DNA reads as TGTGCCAGCAGTGAAGCGCTTCTAGGAGAAAACGAGCAGTACTTC. This codes for CASSEALLGENEQYF. Based on the CDR3 plus reference TRBV2 and TRBJ2-7, the full variable domain is EPEVTQTPSHQVTQMGQEVILRCVPISNHLYFYWYRQILGQKVEFLVSFYNNEISEKSEIFDDQFSVERPDGSNFTLKIRSTKLEDSAMYFCASSEALLGENEQYFGPGTRLTVT.

This clonotype was counted only a few times. This chain uses TRBV6-5 with TRBJ1-3; TRBD1 is a possible D gene (5 bases). This CDR3 spans 16 amino acids. Germline V lookup: CDR1 MNHEY, CDR2 SVGAGI. Deletions cut 2 bases from V and 0 bases from J, with 11 bases between. The CDR3 sequence is CASSYGTGFSGNTIYF. Written as DNA, the CDR3 is TGTGCCAGCAGTTACGGGACGGGTTTCTCTGGAAACACCATATATTTT.

This clonotype was found a few times. The V and J genes are TRBV27 and TRBJ2-3, with D tentatively TRBD2 (6 bases). The V gene's germline CDR1 is MNHEY and CDR2 SMNVEV (reference sequence). Trimming removed 8 bases at V and 4 bases at J, with 7 bases between. There are 11 residues in the CDR3. The CDR3 DNA is TGTGCCAGCTGGAGGGCAGATACGCAGTATTTT. As protein: CASWRADTQYF.

The CDR3 sequence is CASSYGLGDRDPSEQFF. CDR3 sequence (DNA): TGTGCCAGCAGTTACGGCTTGGGGGACAGGGATCCGAGTGAGCAGTTCTTC. This chain links TRBV6-2 or TRBV6-3 with TRBJ2-1; TRBD1 aligns across 9 bases. Looked up from germline, CDR1 is MNHEY and CDR2 is SVGEGT. This CDR3 has 17 amino acids. Trimming removed 2 bases from V and 9 bases from J; junction bases left unmatched: 14.

In its sample, this clonotype was seen many times. The rearrangement links TRBV7-9 to TRBJ1-2, with D maybe TRBD1 (5 bases). Looked up from germline, CDR1 is SEHNR and CDR2 is FQNEAQ (reference sequence). This CDR3 contains 13 residues. Trimming removed 3 bases from V and 8 bases from J, with 13 bases in between. The DNA of the CDR3 is TGTGCCAGCAGCTTTATGGACACGGAGGGCTACACCTTC. Protein: CASSFMDTEGYTF.

This clonotype was detected ten times or more. CDR3 amino acids: CASSQRTVNNEQFF. CDR3 DNA sequence: TGTGCCAGCAGTCAAAGGACAGTTAACAATGAGCAGTTCTTC. The rearrangement links TRBV12-3 or TRBV12-4 to TRBJ2-1, with D possibly TRBD1 on 6 matching bases. This CDR3 comprises 14 residues. V lost 5 bases and J lost 5, with 13 bases in between.

This clonotype was detected only a few times. The chain links TRBV5-8 to TRBJ1-5, with 7 bases fitting TRBD1. J gave up 0 bases and V 5 bases, and 5 bases lay outside the gene matches. The germline gives CDR1 SGHTS, CDR2 YDEGEE. This CDR3 is 15 amino acids long. The CDR3 reads CASSLQGYSNQPQHF. CDR3 in DNA: TGTGCCAGCAGTTTACAGGGGTATAGCAATCAGCCCCAGCATTTT.

The rearrangement uses TRBV2 and TRBJ1-5; 8 bases are shared with TRBD1. Germline V CDR1 and CDR2: SNHLY, FYNNEI. J gave up 7 bases and V 7 bases, and 9 bases lay outside the gene matches. The length of the CDR3 is 14 residues. In DNA, the CDR3 is TGTGCCAGCACTGGACAGGGCAGGGGCCAGCCCCAGCATTTT. As protein: CASTGQGRGQPQHF.

Concerning this clonotype itself: The conserved phenylalanine or tryptophan normally closing the CDR3 is absent here, so this likely arose from a read error. V usage is TRBV5-6 and J usage is TRBJ2-5, with 11 bases fitting TRBD2. The germline gives CDR1 SGHDT, CDR2 YYEEEE. The CDR3 extends over 17 amino acids. With 2 bases clipped from V and 0 bases from J, the junction kept 6 bases outside the gene matches. The CDR3 nucleotides are TGTGCCAGCAGCTTAGGTAGCGGGAGGGCGTACCAAGAGACCCAGTACTAC. It yields the protein CASSLGSGRAYQETQYY.

This clonotype has only a few counts. This chain links TRBV5-6 with TRBJ1-5; a possible D gene is TRBD1 (5 bases). The CDR3 is 17 residues long. Germline V gene lookup returns CDR1 SGHDT and CDR2 YYEEEE. The ends were cut back, 4 bases at V and 2 bases at J, with 19 bases in the middle. As DNA, the CDR3 is TGTGCCAGCAGCCCCTCCGGGGGGGAGGATGGCAATCAGCCCCAGCATTTT. Its translation is CASSPSGGEDGNQPQHF.

This clonotype was recorded at least ten times. This chain connects TRBV5-6 to TRBJ1-1; no firm D call. Trimming left V 1 base short and J 5 bases short, with 6 bases between. Germline V gene sequence: CDR1 SGHDT, CDR2 YYEEEE. The CDR3 length is 12 residues. The CDR3 here is CASSLIGTEAFF. CDR3 nucleotides: TGTGCCAGCAGCTTGATTGGTACTGAAGCTTTCTTT.

This clonotype was observed a few times. Possible read error: a much larger clone is one base away. The J gene is TRBJ2-5, the V gene TRBV7-6; no definite D call. The CDR3 runs 16 residues. V lost 0 bases and J lost 2, with 13 bases in between. CDR1 and CDR2 from the germline V gene are SGHVS and FNYEAQ. The CDR3 region has the DNA TGTGCCAGCAGCTTAGCAAAACCCCTTGCTCAAGAGACCCAGTACTTC. This encodes CASSLAKPLAQETQYF.

This clonotype was observed a few times. A much larger clone sits a single nucleotide away, making a read error possible. The chain carries TRBV5-5 and TRBJ2-7; 10 bases are shared with TRBD1. Germline lookup yields CDR1 SGHKS and CDR2 YYEKEE (reference sequence). The CDR3 has 14 residues. Germline trimming cut 4 bases from V and 4 bases from J; bases unmatched to any gene: 5. In nucleotides, the CDR3 is TGTGCCAGCAGCCCGACAGGGGGCAAGTACGAGCAGTACTTC. Protein sequence: CASSPTGGKYEQYF. The complete variable domain, with remaining parts taken from reference TRBV5-5 and TRBJ2-7, reads DAGVTQSPTHLIKTRGQQVTLRCSPISGHKSVSWYQQVLGQGPQFIFQYYEKEERGRGNFPDRFSARQFPNYSSELNVNALLLGDSALYLCASSPTGGKYEQYFGPGTRLTVT.

Concerning this clonotype itself: A clone one base away is much larger, so this may be a read error. The final CDR3 position lacks the conserved phenylalanine or tryptophan, pointing to a likely read error. This sequence joins TRBV7-4 and TRBJ2-1; the D is unclear. V dropped 3 bases and J dropped 4 bases, with 13 bases sitting between them. The CDR3 is made up of 15 amino acids. Germline CDR1 is SGHVT and CDR2 is SQSDAQ. The CDR3 nucleotides are TGTGCCAGCAGCTTGCCAGGCGTACCTTACAATGAGCAGTTCTTA. Encoded protein: CASSLPGVPYNEQFL.

This clonotype has more than one count but fewer than ten. The V gene is TRBV7-2, the J gene TRBJ1-5; D is unresolved. Trimming took off 2 bases at V and 11 bases at J, with 10 bases between the two ends. In germline, CDR1 is SGHTA, CDR2 FQGNSA. CDR3 size: 12 residues. The CDR3 DNA is TGTGCCAGCAGCTTACCCCAAGGAGCCCAGCATTTT. The encoded protein is CASSLPQGAQHF.

Concerning this clonotype itself: This clone may be a read error of a much larger clone one base away. CDR3: CASRSPPEQGSINEQFF. The CDR3 DNA sequence: TGTGCCAGCAGGTCACCCCCGGAACAGGGGTCAATCAATGAGCAGTTCTTC. The chain is built from TRBV7-4 and TRBJ2-1, with 7 bases fitting TRBD1. Germline V gives CDR1 SGHVT, CDR2 SQSDAQ. This CDR3 comprises 17 residues. Losses at the gene ends were 6 bases for V and 6 bases for J; bases not matched to a gene: 17.

This clonotype was recorded a few times. The CDR3, as DNA: TGTGCCAGCAGTTTCCTGGGTTCACCCCTCCACTTT. It translates to CASSFLGSPLHF. The chain employs TRBV27 and TRBJ1-6; D remains unclear. Trimming stripped 3 bases from V and 9 bases from J, with 6 bases between. CDR3 size: 12 residues. From germline, CDR1 is MNHEY and CDR2 SMNVEV (reference sequence).